These T cell receptor beta chains were read from a single sample in a study of identifying expanded T cells in peripheral blood. TCRdb's copy holds only in-frame clones and misses some; the assay was immunoSEQ multiplex PCR. The sample shows under 85,000 clones, about four fifths of them seen only once. The source material was blood. The receptors derive from a person aged 18 to 75 in good health. The CDR3 runs from the conserved cysteine through the conserved F or W. A D gene is named only where the DNA matches it firmly. The listing skips clone size in some rows; elsewhere it reads once, few, many or a size class.

>NA|TRBV6-5|TRBJ2-1|NA
CASSYSIREIYNEQFF
TGTGCCAGCAGTTACTCGATACGGGAGATCTACAATGAGCAGTTCTTC
>TRBD2|TRBV18|TRBJ2-3|NA
CASSAPLAVSTDTQYF
TGTGCCAGCTCAGCACCACTAGCGGTTTCCACAGATACGCAGTATTTT
>TRBD2|TRBV13|TRBJ2-7|NA
CASSFQPREGFYEQYF
TGTGCCAGCAGCTTTCAACCGCGGGAGGGCTTCTACGAGCAGTACTTC
>NA|TRBV5-3|TRBJ2-7|NA
CASSLDGSYEQYF
TGTGCCAGCAGCTTGGACGGATCCTACGAGCAGTACTTC
>TRBD2|TRBV10-3|TRBJ2-1|NA
CAISQREDDNEQFF
TGTGCCATCAGCCAGCGGGAGGACGACAATGAGCAGTTCTTC
>TRBD2|TRBV6-1|TRBJ2-6|NA
CASSVTGGNSGANVLTF
TGTGCCAGCAGTGTTACGGGAGGAAACTCTGGGGCCAACGTCCTGACTTTC
>NA|TRBV9|TRBJ2-2|NA
CASSVDMAGELFF
TGTGCCAGCAGCGTAGACATGGCCGGGGAGCTGTTTTTT
>NA|TRBV5-5|TRBJ2-3|NA
CASSFGGVSTDTQYF
TGTGCCAGCAGCTTTGGGGGTGTCAGCACAGATACGCAGTATTTT
>TRBD2|TRBV9|TRBJ2-1|NA
CASSVASGITYNEQFF
TGTGCCAGCAGCGTAGCTAGCGGGATTACCTACAATGAGCAGTTCTTC
>NA|TRBV5-4|TRBJ2-7|NA
CASSLKGLSSYEQYF
TGTGCCAGCAGCTTGAAGGGTCTCAGCTCCTACGAGCAGTACTTC
>TRBD2|TRBV19|TRBJ2-5|NA
CASKHNLAGQETQYF
TGTGCCAGTAAGCACAACCTAGCGGGCCAAGAGACCCAGTACTTC
>NA|TRBV7-2|TRBJ2-7|NA
CASSLISSDEQYF
TGTGCCAGCAGCTTAATCTCTTCGGACGAGCAGTACTTC
>TRBD2|TRBV2|TRBJ2-7|NA
CASSETSGGHEQYF
TGTGCCAGCAGTGAAACTAGCGGCGGCCACGAGCAGTACTTC
>TRBD1|TRBV5-6|TRBJ2-3|few
CASSLAAYPGQSDTQYF
TGTGCCAGCAGCTTGGCCGCTTACCCGGGACAGTCTGATACGCAGTATTTT
>NA|TRBV6-5|TRBJ2-7|NA
CASSYRGPYEQYF
TGTGCCAGCAGTTACAGGGGTCCCTACGAGCAGTACTTC
>NA|TRBV6-5|TRBJ1-4|NA
CASSPDPTNEKLFF
TGTGCCAGCAGTCCGGATCCAACTAATGAAAAACTGTTTTTT
>TRBD2|TRBV5-1|TRBJ2-3|once
CASSTSGTSGSTDTQYF
TGCGCCAGCAGCACATCCGGGACTAGCGGCAGCACAGATACGCAGTATTTT